These 2 T cell receptor beta chains originate from one sample sequenced in a study of blood T cell repertoires in COVID-19. Assay: immunoSEQ multiplex PCR; the TCRdb copy retains only in-frame clones and omits some. The data contain over 250,000 clones, about 83% of them singletons. Sequenced: peripheral blood. The receptors derive from a woman in her forties or fifties who had recovered from COVID-19.

The CDR3: CASSAGVPQHF. CDR3 DNA: TGTGCCAGTAGTGCGGGGGTACCCCAGCATTTT. The chain recombines TRBV19 with TRBJ1-5; a weak D match, TRBD1 (5 bases). Germline V gene data show CDR1 as LNHDA and CDR2 as SQIVND (reference sequence). CDR3 length: 11 amino acids. V lost 5 bases and J lost 10, with 9 bases in between.

CDR3 nucleotides: TGTGCCAGCAGTGTACTAGCGGATACGCAGTATTTT. It yields the protein CASSVLADTQYF. This chain uses TRBV12-3 or TRBV12-4 with TRBJ2-3; TRBD2 aligns across 7 bases. J gave up 6 bases and V 5 bases, and 2 bases lay outside the gene matches. CDR3 length: 12 residues.